These T cell receptor beta chains were read from a single sample in a study of cytomegalovirus exposure and HLA in healthy donors. The repertoire was sequenced with immunoSEQ multiplex PCR; TCRdb's copy has only in-frame clones and lacks some. The table records about 110,000 clones, nearly 97% of them present only once. Sequencing used PBMCs. The receptors originated from a woman between 18 and 30 years old in good health and CMV-seronegative. CDR3s include the opening cysteine and the closing phenylalanine or tryptophan. A D gene is named only where the DNA matches it firmly. Clone size is given for some rows only: seen once, a few or many times, or a class if the clone is expanded.

clone size: -; J gene: TRBJ1-2; D gene: -; V gene: TRBV6-5; CDR3 protein: CASSYSQELANYGYTF; CDR3 DNA: TGTGCCAGCAGTTACTCCCAGGAACTTGCTAACTATGGCTACACCTTC
clone size: -; J gene: TRBJ2-7; D gene: -; V gene: TRBV27; CDR3 protein: CASSFQGRTATTREQYF; CDR3 DNA: TGTGCCAGCAGTTTCCAGGGGCGGACGGCCACTACACGGGAGCAGTACTTC
clone size: -; J gene: TRBJ1-1; D gene: -; V gene: TRBV6-6; CDR3 protein: CASINSGTQYYTEAFF; CDR3 DNA: TGTGCCAGCATAAATTCCGGGACACAGTATTACACTGAAGCTTTCTTT
clone size: -; J gene: TRBJ2-1; D gene: -; V gene: TRBV6-1; CDR3 protein: CASNQPIKHYEQFF; CDR3 DNA: TGTGCCAGCAACCAACCGATAAAGCATTATGAGCAGTTCTTC
clone size: -; J gene: TRBJ1-2; D gene: -; V gene: TRBV28; CDR3 protein: CASTNWEGGGYTF; CDR3 DNA: TGTGCCAGCACCAACTGGGAGGGGGGTGGCTACACCTTC
clone size: -; J gene: TRBJ1-1; D gene: -; V gene: TRBV28; CDR3 protein: CASTKGGVNTEAFF; CDR3 DNA: TGTGCCAGCACCAAGGGGGGGGTGAACACTGAAGCTTTCTTT
clone size: -; J gene: TRBJ2-7; D gene: TRBD1; V gene: TRBV4-1; CDR3 protein: CASSQEDPSTGVVTYEQYF; CDR3 DNA: TGCGCCAGCAGCCAAGAAGACCCCTCCACAGGGGTGGTGACCTACGAGCAGTACTTC
clone size: once; J gene: TRBJ1-1; D gene: TRBD1; V gene: TRBV28; CDR3 protein: CASSRDRSPEAFF; CDR3 DNA: TGTGCCAGTTCCCGGGACAGGTCCCCTGAAGCTTTCTTT
clone size: -; J gene: TRBJ2-7; D gene: -; V gene: TRBV4-2; CDR3 protein: CASSQDWGPYYEQYF; CDR3 DNA: TGTGCCAGCAGCCAAGATTGGGGGCCCTACTACGAGCAGTACTTC
clone size: once; J gene: TRBJ1-1; D gene: TRBD1; V gene: TRBV19; CDR3 protein: CASSTGQGVSNTEAFF; CDR3 DNA: TGTGCCAGTAGTACGGGACAGGGGGTGTCGAACACTGAAGCTTTCTTT
clone size: -; J gene: TRBJ2-5; D gene: TRBD2; V gene: TRBV4-1; CDR3 protein: CASSQVQGREEETQYF; CDR3 DNA: TGCGCCAGCAGCCAAGTTCAGGGCCGGGAGGAAGAGACCCAGTACTTC
clone size: -; J gene: TRBJ2-5; D gene: -; V gene: TRBV5-1; CDR3 protein: CASSLVVSQETQYF; CDR3 DNA: TGCGCCAGCAGCTTGGTGGTGAGCCAAGAGACCCAGTACTTC
clone size: -; J gene: TRBJ1-1; D gene: -; V gene: TRBV28; CDR3 protein: CASRQTALNTEAFF; CDR3 DNA: TGTGCCAGCAGGCAGACAGCTTTGAACACTGAAGCTTTCTTT
clone size: -; J gene: TRBJ2-7; D gene: -; V gene: TRBV11-2; CDR3 protein: CASSHSDSMGYEQYF; CDR3 DNA: TGTGCCAGCAGCCATAGCGACTCCATGGGCTACGAGCAGTACTTC
clone size: -; J gene: TRBJ1-6; D gene: -; V gene: TRBV28; CDR3 protein: CASGWGGSPLHF; CDR3 DNA: TGTGCCAGCGGTTGGGGGGGTTCACCCCTCCACTTT
clone size: -; J gene: TRBJ2-1; D gene: TRBD2; V gene: TRBV11-3; CDR3 protein: CASSLAAGGNNEQFF; CDR3 DNA: TGTGCCAGCAGCTTAGCAGCGGGGGGCAACAATGAGCAGTTCTTC
clone size: -; J gene: TRBJ2-7; D gene: -; V gene: TRBV5-4; CDR3 protein: CASSRGTGITYEQYF; CDR3 DNA: TGTGCCAGCAGCCGCGGCACAGGGATCACCTACGAGCAGTACTTC
clone size: -; J gene: TRBJ1-6; D gene: -; V gene: TRBV6-5; CDR3 protein: CASRAGTDYSPLHF; CDR3 DNA: TGTGCCAGCAGGGCCGGGACTGATTATTCACCCCTCCACTTT
clone size: -; J gene: TRBJ1-5; D gene: -; V gene: TRBV19; CDR3 protein: CASSFGTSSQHF; CDR3 DNA: TGTGCCAGTAGTTTCGGTACTTCTTCCCAGCATTTT
clone size: -; J gene: TRBJ2-7; D gene: TRBD2; V gene: TRBV4-1; CDR3 protein: CASSQAFPGLSGGSEQYF; CDR3 DNA: TGCGCCAGCAGCCAAGCTTTTCCGGGACTAAGTGGGGGTAGCGAGCAGTACTTC
clone size: -; J gene: TRBJ1-1; D gene: TRBD1; V gene: TRBV5-4; CDR3 protein: CASTTGGAVNTEAFF; CDR3 DNA: TGTGCCAGCACCACAGGGGGCGCCGTGAACACTGAAGCTTTCTTT
clone size: once; J gene: TRBJ2-7; D gene: TRBD2; V gene: TRBV4-1; CDR3 protein: CASSQDTVAGGGMSYEQYF; CDR3 DNA: TGCGCCAGCAGCCAAGATACGGTAGCGGGGGGGGGCATGTCCTACGAGCAGTACTTC
clone size: -; J gene: TRBJ1-4; D gene: -; V gene: TRBV19; CDR3 protein: CASSMDSGRTAEKLFF; CDR3 DNA: TGTGCCAGTAGTATGGACAGTGGGCGGACGGCTGAAAAACTGTTTTTT
clone size: -; J gene: TRBJ1-1; D gene: -; V gene: TRBV11-2; CDR3 protein: CASSTQSRDWAFF; CDR3 DNA: TGTGCCAGCAGCACCCAGAGCAGGGATTGGGCTTTCTTT
clone size: -; J gene: TRBJ2-5; D gene: TRBD2; V gene: TRBV7-2; CDR3 protein: CASSLGGLAGASQETQYF; CDR3 DNA: TGTGCCAGCAGCTTAGGGGGACTAGCGGGGGCATCCCAAGAGACCCAGTACTTC
clone size: -; J gene: TRBJ2-1; D gene: -; V gene: TRBV9; CDR3 protein: CASSVVGSNEQFF; CDR3 DNA: TGTGCCAGCAGCGTAGTGGGCAGCAATGAGCAGTTCTTC
clone size: -; J gene: TRBJ1-4; D gene: -; V gene: TRBV7-2; CDR3 protein: CASSLGGSNEKLFF; CDR3 DNA: TGTGCCAGCAGCTTAGGCGGATCTAATGAAAAACTGTTTTTT
clone size: -; J gene: TRBJ2-1; D gene: TRBD2; V gene: TRBV5-1; CDR3 protein: CASSLDLRGGLGNNEQFF; CDR3 DNA: TGCGCCAGCAGCTTGGATTTGCGGGGGGGGCTTGGGAACAATGAGCAGTTCTTC
clone size: -; J gene: TRBJ2-5; D gene: TRBD2; V gene: TRBV2; CDR3 protein: CASSDRGLAGGQETQYF; CDR3 DNA: TGTGCCAGCAGTGATCGGGGACTAGCGGGGGGCCAAGAGACCCAGTACTTC
clone size: -; J gene: TRBJ2-7; D gene: TRBD1; V gene: TRBV25-1; CDR3 protein: CASSEAGGRSIEQYF; CDR3 DNA: TGTGCCAGCAGTGAAGCAGGGGGCAGGTCAATCGAGCAGTACTTC
clone size: -; J gene: TRBJ2-3; D gene: TRBD2; V gene: TRBV11-1; CDR3 protein: CASSPSRGGRGDTQYF; CDR3 DNA: TGTGCCAGCAGCCCAAGTCGGGGGGGCCGAGGAGATACGCAGTATTTT
clone size: -; J gene: TRBJ2-5; D gene: TRBD1; V gene: TRBV15; CDR3 protein: CATSSRTGGETQYF; CDR3 DNA: TGTGCCACCAGCAGCAGGACAGGGGGAGAGACCCAGTACTTC
clone size: -; J gene: TRBJ2-7; D gene: -; V gene: TRBV5-5; CDR3 protein: CASSLWDNLYEQYF; CDR3 DNA: TGTGCCAGCAGCTTGTGGGACAATCTCTACGAGCAGTACTTC
clone size: -; J gene: TRBJ1-6; D gene: -; V gene: TRBV10-1; CDR3 protein: CASAPRRNYSPLHF; CDR3 DNA: TGCGCCAGTGCTCCACGGAGAAATTATTCACCCCTCCACTTT
clone size: -; J gene: TRBJ1-1; D gene: TRBD1; V gene: TRBV7-9; CDR3 protein: CASSWAGQGKTEAFF; CDR3 DNA: TGTGCCAGCAGCTGGGCCGGACAGGGTAAAACTGAAGCTTTCTTT
clone size: -; J gene: TRBJ1-2; D gene: -; V gene: TRBV2; CDR3 protein: CASSPQWSYGYTF; CDR3 DNA: TGTGCCAGCAGTCCCCAGTGGAGCTATGGCTACACCTTC